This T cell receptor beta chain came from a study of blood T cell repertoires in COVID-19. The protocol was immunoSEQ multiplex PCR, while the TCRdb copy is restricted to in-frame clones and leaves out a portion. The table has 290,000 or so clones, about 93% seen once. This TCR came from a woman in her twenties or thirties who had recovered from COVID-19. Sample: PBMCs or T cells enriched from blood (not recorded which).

As DNA, the CDR3 is TGTGCCAGCACAACCGGGCCGGGGGGAAAAGAGACCCAGTACTTC. This encodes CASTTGPGGKETQYF. This sequence joins TRBV18 and TRBJ2-5, with 7 bases matching TRBD2. This CDR3 is 15 amino acids long. Trimming took 8 bases from V and 3 from J; bases not matched to a gene: 12. The germline V gene encodes CDR1 KGHSH and CDR2 LQKENI.